The 7 T cell receptor beta chains below all came from one sample that was sequenced in a study of shared clonotypes between healthy human individuals (dated by TCRdb to the early 2020s). The library was made by the immunoSEQ multiplex PCR assay. Sourced from immuneACCESS, this table was stored by TCRdb with only in-frame sequences that have V and J called. A share of the clones is absent; for the studies checked, an unresolved V gene accounts for under half, and the remainder has no known explanation. The sample table holds roughly 640,000 clones, of which about 74% were seen once. The ten top clones hold roughly 1.7% of the sample. Sequencing was done on a sample of memory CD4+ T cells sorted from blood. Read against the paper, the sample's cell subset or site label means: CD45RA-negative fraction. These receptors all stem from a woman aged 30 to 39 in good health.

The rearrangement links TRBV28 to TRBJ2-7; no clear D. The V gene's germline CDR1 is MDHEN and CDR2 SYDVKM. The CDR3 length is 13 residues. V dropped 3 bases and J dropped 6 bases, with 12 bases sitting between them. The CDR3 is CASSFLGLSEQYF. The CDR3 DNA is TGTGCCAGCAGTTTTTTGGGTTTATCCGAGCAGTACTTC.

The V call is TRBV28, the J call TRBJ2-7; 11 bases match TRBD2. Germline V CDR1 and CDR2: MDHEN, SYDVKM. The junction had 10 bases not matched to a gene; V was cut back by 11 bases and J by 4 bases. The CDR3 consists of 14 residues. The CDR3 DNA is TGTGCCCACGGAACCCCTAGCGGGAGGTACGAGCAGTACTTC. As protein: CAHGTPSGRYEQYF. Using reference TRBV28 and TRBJ2-7 for the parts outside the CDR3, the full variable domain is DVKVTQSSRYLVKRTGEKVFLECVQDMDHENMFWYRQDPGLGLRLIYFSYDVKMKEKGDIPEGYSVSREKKERFSLILESASTNQTSMYLCAHGTPSGRYEQYFGPGTRLTVT.

CDR3 protein: CASSSTSGRAETQYF. CDR3 DNA sequence: TGTGCCAGCAGCTCCACTAGCGGGAGGGCAGAGACCCAGTACTTC. The chain has TRBV7-7 and TRBJ2-5; 13 bases match TRBD2. V shed 4 bases, J shed 4 bases, and the junction held 3 bases outside the gene matches. This CDR3 comprises 15 residues. CDR1 is SSHAT, CDR2 FNYEAQ, per germline (reference sequence).

The rearrangement joins TRBV7-3 to TRBJ2-1; 13 nucleotides line up with TRBD2. Germline CDR1 and CDR2: SGHTA and FQGTGA. The junction had 4 bases not matched to a gene; V was cut back by 5 bases and J by 6 bases. CDR3 size: 15 residues. The CDR3 region is CASSRTSGSINEQFF. CDR3 sequence (DNA): TGTGCCAGCAGCCGGACTAGCGGGAGCATCAATGAGCAGTTCTTC. Full variable domain (remainder filled in from reference TRBV7-3 and TRBJ2-1): GAGVSQTPSNKVTEKGKYVELRCDPISGHTALYWYRQSLGQGPEFLIYFQGTGAADDSGLPNDRFFAVRPEGSVSTLKIQRTERGDSAVYLCASSRTSGSINEQFFGPGTRLTVL.

The DNA of the CDR3 is TGTGCCAGCAGCCCAAAGGTCTTGGACATTCAGTACTTC. Protein product: CASSPKVLDIQYF. This chain connects TRBV7-6 to TRBJ2-4; D unresolved. Per germline, CDR1 SGHVS and CDR2 FNYEAQ. This CDR3 has 13 amino acids. Between the trimmed V and J ends, which lost 5 bases and 8 bases, there was a span of 13 bases.

The J gene is TRBJ1-4, the V gene TRBV5-6, with D maybe TRBD1 (6 bases). Germline V lookup: CDR1 SGHDT, CDR2 YYEEEE. The V and J ends lost 0 bases and 8 bases respectively, with 14 bases between them. There are 15 residues in the CDR3. CDR3 nucleotide sequence: TGTGCCAGCAGCTTGGTTGGGACAAGAGGGGAAAAACTGTTTTTT. It is translated as CASSLVGTRGEKLFF.

V and J are TRBV11-2 and TRBJ2-3, with D unresolved. This CDR3 region has 13 residues. Per germline, CDR1 SGHAT and CDR2 FQNNGV. The V and J ends lost 0 bases and 5 bases respectively, with 6 bases between them. The CDR3 sequence is CASSLDQEDTQYF. The DNA of the CDR3 is TGTGCCAGCAGCTTAGATCAGGAAGATACGCAGTATTTT.